The 21 T cell receptor beta chains in this list originate from one sample, sequenced in a study of blood T cells in healthy people across ages. A second PCR of about 7 to 11 cycles used a sample-barcoded 5' primer and a J-beta primer mix. TCRdb re-derived calls from the 5' RACE reads in MiXCR, one entry per CDR3 protein. This sample carries about 1.4 million distinct CDR3 sequences, around 55% of them seen once, and the ten largest clones take over 6.5%. The sequenced sample consisted of blood. The receptors derive from a young man in good health.

This clonotype was recorded a few times. The chain uses TRBV9 and TRBJ2-3; TRBD2 might be the D (6 bases). Trimming removed 2 bases from V and 4 bases from J, with 20 bases in between. This CDR3 spans 17 amino acids. Per the germline V gene, CDR1 is SGDLS and CDR2 is YYNGEE. CDR3 region: CASSVTQPGRNPDTQYF. The CDR3 DNA sequence: TGTGCCAGCAGCGTCACCCAACCCGGGAGAAACCCAGATACGCAGTATTTT.

A few counts support this clonotype. The chain has TRBV6-4 and TRBJ2-2; D call uncertain. This CDR3 region has 14 residues. Germline V gene data show CDR1 as MRHNA and CDR2 as SNTAGT. V was cut by 4 bases and J by 2 bases, with 8 bases left in between. The CDR3 loop is CASSVSANTGELFF. The CDR3 DNA follows: TGTGCCAGCAGTGTTTCTGCTAACACCGGGGAGCTGTTTTTT.

The chain links TRBV6-1 to TRBJ1-5; no definite D call. The CDR3 is made up of 13 amino acids. Trimming cost V 7 bases and J 0 bases, with 7 bases left between them. Germline CDR1 is MNHNS and CDR2 is SASEGT. CDR3 region: CASTRYSNQPQHF. The CDR3 DNA is TGTGCCAGCACCCGATATAGCAATCAGCCCCAGCATTTT.

This chain joins TRBV15 and TRBJ1-2; D is ambiguous. Germline V gives CDR1 LNHNV, CDR2 YYDKDF (reference sequence). V was cut by 3 bases and J by 2 bases, with 10 bases left in between. There are 14 residues in the CDR3. CDR3 DNA: TGTGCCACCAGCAGCCGTACGAACAACTATGGCTACACCTTC. Its protein is CATSSRTNNYGYTF. Based on the CDR3 plus reference TRBV15 and TRBJ1-2, the full variable domain is DAMVIQNPRYQVTQFGKPVTLSCSQTLNHNVMYWYQQKSSQAPKLLFHYYDKDFNNEADTPDNFQSRRPNTSFCFLDIRSPGLGDTAMYLCATSSRTNNYGYTFGSGTRLTVV.

This sequence joins TRBV20-1 and TRBJ2-1; possibly TRBD1 or TRBD2 for D (5 bases each). The DNA end favors TRBJ2-7, so the J call may be wrong. The CDR3 covers 14 residues. CDR1 and CDR2 (germline): DFQATT, SNEGSKA (reference sequence). The CDR3 coding sequence is TGCAGTGCTAATCGGGACGACTCCTACAATGAGCAGTACTTC. Translation gives CSANRDDSYNEQYF.

The V and J genes are TRBV7-8 and TRBJ2-1; tentatively, D is TRBD1 (6 bases). The J call may be faulty, since TRBJ2-7 better matches the DNA end. CDR3 length equals 13 residues. Germline values: CDR1 SGHVS, CDR2 FQNEAQ. CDR3 nucleotides: TGTGCCAGCAGCTTAGCGTGGGGGCGTGAGCAGTACTTC. As protein: CASSLAWGREQYF.

In DNA, the CDR3 is TGTGCCAGCAGCTTAGGGACGGGGCCCTATGGCTACACCTTC. This codes for CASSLGTGPYGYTF. The chain employs TRBV7-2 and TRBJ1-2; a possible D gene is TRBD1 (5 bases). V shed 1 base and J shed 4 bases, with 10 bases lying between them. The CDR3 spans 14 residues. Germline V gene lookup returns CDR1 SGHTA and CDR2 FQGNSA. Using reference TRBV7-2 and TRBJ1-2 for the parts outside the CDR3, the full variable domain is GAGVSQSPSNKVTEKGKDVELRCDPISGHTALYWYRQSLGQGLEFLIYFQGNSAPDKSGLPSDRFSAERTGGSVSTLTIQRTQQEDSAVYLCASSLGTGPYGYTFGSGTRLTVV.

V is TRBV6-2 or TRBV6-3 and J is TRBJ2-7; D is unclear. The ends were cut back, 7 bases at V and 7 bases at J, with 11 bases in the middle. This CDR3 spans 11 amino acids. The germline CDR1 and CDR2 sequences are MNHEY and SVGEGT. The CDR3 sequence: CASTVGGEQYF. The CDR3 coding sequence is TGTGCCAGCACCGTCGGTGGGGAGCAGTACTTC.

This clonotype has a count of ten or more. The junction shows a germline mismatch at one end, possibly a read error. V is TRBV12-3 or TRBV12-4 and J is TRBJ2-7; no clear D gene. There are 12 residues in the CDR3. For the CDR3, the DNA is TGTGCCAGCAGCTTAGTTGTGGGCGAGCAGTACTTC. Its translation is CASSLVVGEQYF.

This clonotype was counted once. The rearrangement links TRBV10-3 to TRBJ2-7; D possibly matches TRBD1 or TRBD2 (6 bases each). The CDR3 consists of 13 residues. V lost 6 bases and J 3 bases, leaving 12 bases between the germline ends. Germline loops: CDR1 ENHRY, CDR2 SYGVKD. CDR3 sequence: CAIRRDTDYEQYF. The CDR3 DNA follows: TGTGCCATCAGGCGGGACACAGACTACGAGCAGTACTTC.

This clonotype was seen a few times. The chain links TRBV7-9 to TRBJ1-2; TRBD1 matches at 8 bases. From germline, CDR1 is SEHNR and CDR2 FQNEAQ (reference sequence). J lost 9 bases, V lost 5 bases, and 8 bases had no gene match. This CDR3 has 13 residues. CDR3 DNA: TGTGCCAGCAGCCAAAACGGACAGGGTAGCTACACCTTC. Amino acid sequence: CASSQNGQGSYTF. The whole variable domain, filled in from reference TRBV7-9 and TRBJ1-2, reads DTGVSQNPRHKITKRGQNVTFRCDPISEHNRLYWYRQTLGQGPEFLTYFQNEAQLEKSRLLSDRFSAERPKGSFSTLEIQRTEQGDSAMYLCASSQNGQGSYTFGSGTRLTVV.

The table lists this clonotype with a few counts. J is TRBJ1-2 and V is TRBV10-3, with a tentative D call TRBD1 (5 bases). The CDR3 length is 13 residues. V lost 6 bases, J lost 5 bases, and 13 bases lay in between. The V gene's germline CDR1 is ENHRY and CDR2 SYGVKD. Here the CDR3 reads CAIRTSGGYGYTF. CDR3 DNA sequence: TGTGCCATCAGGACCTCGGGGGGATATGGCTACACCTTC.

This clonotype has a single count. The V call is TRBV4-2, the J call TRBJ2-1; possible D gene TRBD2, 5 bases. V dropped 2 bases and J dropped 6 bases, with 11 bases sitting between them. Germline V CDR1 and CDR2: LGHNA, YNFKEQ. The CDR3 loop spans 14 amino acids. The CDR3 loop is CASSQIARVNEQFF. CDR3 nucleotide sequence: TGTGCCAGCAGCCAAATCGCGAGGGTCAATGAGCAGTTCTTC.

This clonotype appeared once. The rearrangement joins TRBV7-2 to TRBJ2-5; no definite D call. The J call is doubtful: the DNA matches TRBJ2-7 better. The CDR3 sequence is 12 residues long. CDR1 is SGHTA and CDR2 is FQGNSA in the germline V gene. The CDR3 DNA is TGTGCCAGCAGCTTACAGCCTTACGAGCAGTACTTC. Its protein product is CASSLQPYEQYF.

The chain couples TRBV20-1 to TRBJ2-5, with a tentative D call TRBD1 (6 bases). The CDR3 is 11 amino acids. Germline lookup yields CDR1 DFQATT and CDR2 SNEGSKA (reference sequence). Trimming took 5 bases from V and 5 from J, leaving 9 bases between them. CDR3 amino acids: CSAGRGETQYF. For the CDR3, the DNA is TGCAGTGCTGGTAGGGGGGAGACCCAGTACTTC.

The rearrangement links TRBV4-1 to TRBJ1-1; 9 bases align to TRBD1. The germline V gene encodes CDR1 MGHRA and CDR2 YSYEKL. The CDR3 contains 16 residues. The trim removed 4 bases at V and 4 bases at J, leaving 10 bases unmatched. The CDR3 bases are TGCGCCAGCAGCCCAGACAGGGGGTCTCGGGGCACTGAAGCTTTCTTT. Encoded protein: CASSPDRGSRGTEAFF.

CDR3 DNA: TGTGCCAGCAGTGAAGCGCACGGGGGGCGGCAGCCCCAGCATTTT. Its translation is CASSEAHGGRQPQHF. V usage is TRBV6-1 and J usage is TRBJ1-5; D perhaps matches TRBD1 (6 bases). The CDR3 runs to 15 residues. The V end lost 0 bases, the J end lost 7 bases, and 13 bases lay between the germline ends. Germline lookup yields CDR1 MNHNS and CDR2 SASEGT.

This chain uses TRBV25-1 with TRBJ1-2; 8 bases align to TRBD1. V lost 8 bases and J lost 4; bases outside the gene matches: 6. This CDR3 spans 13 amino acids. In germline, CDR1 is MGHDK, CDR2 SYGVNS. Here the CDR3 DNA reads TGTGCCAGCCGTAAAACAGGGGGCTATGGCTACACCTTC. Translation gives CASRKTGGYGYTF.

V usage is TRBV20-1 and J usage is TRBJ2-3; 11 bases align to TRBD1. This CDR3 spans 16 amino acids. The junction had 6 bases not matched to a gene; V was cut back by 0 bases and J by 4 bases. Germline CDR1 DFQATT, CDR2 SNEGSKA (reference sequence). CDR3 DNA sequence: TGCAGTGCTAGAGATTCGGACAGGGGGCGCGCAGATACGCAGTATTTT. The encoded protein is CSARDSDRGRADTQYF.

This sequence joins TRBV27 and TRBJ2-3; 7 positions match TRBD2. V was pared by 5 bases and J by 1 base, with 9 bases of the junction left unmatched. The CDR3 is 16 residues long. Germline V gives CDR1 MNHEY, CDR2 SMNVEV (reference sequence). The CDR3 here is CASSVGTTLRTDTQYF. The CDR3 coding sequence is TGTGCCAGCAGTGTCGGGACTACCCTACGCACAGATACGCAGTATTTT.

CDR3 in DNA: TGCGCCAGCAGGGTCGGACTAGCGGCCAATGAGCAGTACTTC. Translating it yields CASRVGLAANEQYF. This rearrangement joins TRBV4-1 to TRBJ2-5, with 10 nucleotides matching TRBD2. Germline V gives CDR1 MGHRA, CDR2 YSYEKL. The CDR3 loop spans 14 amino acids. Trimming cost V 6 bases and J 11 bases; bases outside gene matches: 12.